This TCR beta chain appears in the sequencing data of a study of shared clonotypes between healthy human individuals. Naive CD8 isolation took CD45RO-negative cells positively selected for CCR7 and excluded terminally differentiated effector memory CD45RA+ cells. Donors included only healthy HIV-negative adults lacking recent acute infections or vaccinations. CDR1 and CDR2 from the germline V gene are SEHNR and FQNEAQ (reference sequence). The trim removed 1 base at V and 9 bases at J, leaving 6 bases unmatched. The CDR3 is made up of 14 amino acids. It was at deep level that the assay was run. This table comes from immunoSEQ multiplex PCR, and its TCRdb copy is limited to in-frame clones, with some not included. The table has about 590,000 clones, about 95% seen once; the top ten hold 0.11%.

The V call is TRBV7-9, the J call TRBJ2-1, with TRBD2 matching 7 bases. The sequenced sample was naive CD8+ T cells sorted from blood. This receptor was taken from a woman younger than 45 in good health. CDR3 loop: CASSLVLAGSEQFF. The CDR3 region has the DNA TGTGCCAGCAGCTTAGTATTAGCGGGTTCTGAGCAGTTCTTC.